This note documents a single T cell receptor beta chain sequence. This entry belongs to a study of T cell responses to AZD1222 COVID-19 vaccine. Clones were read by immunoSEQ multiplex PCR, and TCRdb kept only the in-frame ones, dropping some. The data show 100,000 to 150,000 clones, with about 88% seen just once and 4.4% held by the top ten. The sample in question was peripheral blood, obtained on day 0 of AZD1222 vaccination. The TCR sequence derives from an adult in good health.

This CDR3 reads CASSHKTGGNTEAFF. DNA of the CDR3: TGCGCCAGCAGCCACAAGACAGGGGGAAACACTGAAGCTTTCTTT. J is TRBJ1-1 and V is TRBV4-1, with 9 nucleotides matching TRBD1. Germline trimming cut 3 bases from V and 2 bases from J; bases unmatched to any gene: 4. The CDR3 is made up of 15 amino acids. Germline V gives CDR1 MGHRA, CDR2 YSYEKL.